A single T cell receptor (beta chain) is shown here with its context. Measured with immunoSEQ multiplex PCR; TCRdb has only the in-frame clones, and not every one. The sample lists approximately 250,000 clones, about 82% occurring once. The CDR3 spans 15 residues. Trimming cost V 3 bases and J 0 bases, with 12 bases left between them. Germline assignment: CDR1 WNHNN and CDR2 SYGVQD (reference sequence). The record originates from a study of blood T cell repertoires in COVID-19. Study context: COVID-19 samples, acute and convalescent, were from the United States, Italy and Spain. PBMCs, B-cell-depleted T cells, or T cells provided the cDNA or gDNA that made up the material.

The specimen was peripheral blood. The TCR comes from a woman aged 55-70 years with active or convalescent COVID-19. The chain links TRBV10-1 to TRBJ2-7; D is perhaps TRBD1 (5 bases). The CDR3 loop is CASSDRGESSYEQYF. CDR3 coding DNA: TGCGCCAGCAGTGATAGGGGTGAAAGCTCCTACGAGCAGTACTTC.